The source of this T cell receptor beta chain is a study of T cell responses to AZD1222 COVID-19 vaccine. General observations from the study: Repertoires were obtained solely post-peak T cell response.

With regard to this clone: The antigen remains undetermined.

This CDR3 spans 18 amino acids. V trimming: 1 base; J trimming: 1 base; junction bases outside the gene matches: 11. The germline V gene has CDR1 SGHRS and CDR2 YFSETQ. The method was immunoSEQ multiplex PCR; TCRdb's version includes in-frame clones alone and lacks a portion of them. This table has roughly 180,000 clones, roughly 90% appearing once. The sequencing used peripheral blood, collected 28 days after the second AZD1222 dose. This sequence was found in an adult who received the AZD1222 COVID-19 vaccine. The chain combines TRBV5-1 with TRBJ2-7; the match to TRBD2 covers 10 bases. The CDR3 reads CASSLRPSGSSGSYEQYF. The CDR3 nucleotides read TGCGCCAGCAGCTTGAGGCCTAGCGGGAGTTCTGGTTCCTACGAGCAGTACTTC.